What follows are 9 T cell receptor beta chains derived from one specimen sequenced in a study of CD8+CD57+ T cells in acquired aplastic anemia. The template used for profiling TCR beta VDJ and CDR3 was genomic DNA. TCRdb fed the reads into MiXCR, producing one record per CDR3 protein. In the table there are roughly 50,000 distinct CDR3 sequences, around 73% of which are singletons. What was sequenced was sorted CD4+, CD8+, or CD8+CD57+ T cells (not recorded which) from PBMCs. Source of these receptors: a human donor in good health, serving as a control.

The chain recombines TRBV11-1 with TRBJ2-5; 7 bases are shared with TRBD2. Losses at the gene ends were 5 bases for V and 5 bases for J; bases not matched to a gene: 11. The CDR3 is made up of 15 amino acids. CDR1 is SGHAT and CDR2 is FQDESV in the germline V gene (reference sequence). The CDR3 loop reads CASSPRASGQETQYF. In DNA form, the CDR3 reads TGTGCCAGCAGCCCTCGGGCTAGCGGTCAGGAGACCCAGTACTTC.

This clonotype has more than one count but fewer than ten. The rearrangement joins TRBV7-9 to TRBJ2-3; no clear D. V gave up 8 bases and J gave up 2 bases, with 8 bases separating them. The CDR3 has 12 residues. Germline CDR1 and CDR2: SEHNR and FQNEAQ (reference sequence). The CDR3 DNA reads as TGTGCCAGCGGTCCGGCCACAGATACGCAGTATTTT. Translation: CASGPATDTQYF.

The CDR3 DNA follows: TGTGCCAGCAGCACAGGGTCAACGTATAATTCACCCCTCCACTTT. Translating it yields CASSTGSTYNSPLHF. The chain combines TRBV7-9 with TRBJ1-6; D is possibly TRBD1 (6 bases). V was cut by 5 bases and J by 4 bases, with 12 bases left in between. The CDR3 loop spans 15 amino acids. Germline V gene sequence: CDR1 SEHNR, CDR2 FQNEAQ (reference sequence).

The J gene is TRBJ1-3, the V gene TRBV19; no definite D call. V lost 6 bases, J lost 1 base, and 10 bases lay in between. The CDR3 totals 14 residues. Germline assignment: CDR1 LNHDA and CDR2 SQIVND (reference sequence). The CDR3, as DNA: TGTGCCAGTAGCTCTCAGAATTCTGGAAACACCATATATTTT. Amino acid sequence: CASSSQNSGNTIYF. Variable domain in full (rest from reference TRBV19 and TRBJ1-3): DGGITQSPKYLFRKEGQNVTLSCEQNLNHDAMYWYRQDPGQGLRLIYYSQIVNDFQKGDIAEGYSVSREKKESFPLTVTSAQKNPTAFYLCASSSQNSGNTIYFGEGSWLTVV.

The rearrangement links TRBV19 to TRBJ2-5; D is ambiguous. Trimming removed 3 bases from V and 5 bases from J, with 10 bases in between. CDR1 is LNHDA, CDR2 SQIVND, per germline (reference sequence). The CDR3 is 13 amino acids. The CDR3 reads CASSITPGETQYF. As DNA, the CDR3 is TGTGCCAGTAGTATCACCCCCGGGGAGACCCAGTACTTC.

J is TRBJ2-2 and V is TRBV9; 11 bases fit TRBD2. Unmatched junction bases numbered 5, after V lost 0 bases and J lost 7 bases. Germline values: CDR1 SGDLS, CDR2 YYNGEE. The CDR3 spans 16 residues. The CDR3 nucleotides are TGTGCCAGCAGCGTAGAGGTAGCGGGAGGGCACGGGGAGCTGTTTTTT. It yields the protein CASSVEVAGGHGELFF.

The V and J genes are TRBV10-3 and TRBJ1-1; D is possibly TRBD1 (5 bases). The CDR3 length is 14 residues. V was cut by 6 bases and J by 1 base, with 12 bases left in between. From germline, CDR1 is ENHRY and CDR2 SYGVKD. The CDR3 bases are TGTGCCATCAGGCCTCAGGGAGGGAACACTGAAGCTTTCTTT. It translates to CAIRPQGGNTEAFF.

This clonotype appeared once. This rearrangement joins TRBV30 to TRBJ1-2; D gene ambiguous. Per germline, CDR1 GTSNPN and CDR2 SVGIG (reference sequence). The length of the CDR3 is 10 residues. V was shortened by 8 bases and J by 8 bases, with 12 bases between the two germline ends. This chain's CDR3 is CAAASGGYTF. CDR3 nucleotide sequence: TGTGCCGCCGCGTCGGGGGGCTACACCTTC.

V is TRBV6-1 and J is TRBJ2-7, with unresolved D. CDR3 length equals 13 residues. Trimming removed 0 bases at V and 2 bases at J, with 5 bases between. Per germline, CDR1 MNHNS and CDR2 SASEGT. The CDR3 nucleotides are TGTGCCAGCAGTGAAGCGGGAACCTACGAGCAGTACTTC. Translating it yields CASSEAGTYEQYF.